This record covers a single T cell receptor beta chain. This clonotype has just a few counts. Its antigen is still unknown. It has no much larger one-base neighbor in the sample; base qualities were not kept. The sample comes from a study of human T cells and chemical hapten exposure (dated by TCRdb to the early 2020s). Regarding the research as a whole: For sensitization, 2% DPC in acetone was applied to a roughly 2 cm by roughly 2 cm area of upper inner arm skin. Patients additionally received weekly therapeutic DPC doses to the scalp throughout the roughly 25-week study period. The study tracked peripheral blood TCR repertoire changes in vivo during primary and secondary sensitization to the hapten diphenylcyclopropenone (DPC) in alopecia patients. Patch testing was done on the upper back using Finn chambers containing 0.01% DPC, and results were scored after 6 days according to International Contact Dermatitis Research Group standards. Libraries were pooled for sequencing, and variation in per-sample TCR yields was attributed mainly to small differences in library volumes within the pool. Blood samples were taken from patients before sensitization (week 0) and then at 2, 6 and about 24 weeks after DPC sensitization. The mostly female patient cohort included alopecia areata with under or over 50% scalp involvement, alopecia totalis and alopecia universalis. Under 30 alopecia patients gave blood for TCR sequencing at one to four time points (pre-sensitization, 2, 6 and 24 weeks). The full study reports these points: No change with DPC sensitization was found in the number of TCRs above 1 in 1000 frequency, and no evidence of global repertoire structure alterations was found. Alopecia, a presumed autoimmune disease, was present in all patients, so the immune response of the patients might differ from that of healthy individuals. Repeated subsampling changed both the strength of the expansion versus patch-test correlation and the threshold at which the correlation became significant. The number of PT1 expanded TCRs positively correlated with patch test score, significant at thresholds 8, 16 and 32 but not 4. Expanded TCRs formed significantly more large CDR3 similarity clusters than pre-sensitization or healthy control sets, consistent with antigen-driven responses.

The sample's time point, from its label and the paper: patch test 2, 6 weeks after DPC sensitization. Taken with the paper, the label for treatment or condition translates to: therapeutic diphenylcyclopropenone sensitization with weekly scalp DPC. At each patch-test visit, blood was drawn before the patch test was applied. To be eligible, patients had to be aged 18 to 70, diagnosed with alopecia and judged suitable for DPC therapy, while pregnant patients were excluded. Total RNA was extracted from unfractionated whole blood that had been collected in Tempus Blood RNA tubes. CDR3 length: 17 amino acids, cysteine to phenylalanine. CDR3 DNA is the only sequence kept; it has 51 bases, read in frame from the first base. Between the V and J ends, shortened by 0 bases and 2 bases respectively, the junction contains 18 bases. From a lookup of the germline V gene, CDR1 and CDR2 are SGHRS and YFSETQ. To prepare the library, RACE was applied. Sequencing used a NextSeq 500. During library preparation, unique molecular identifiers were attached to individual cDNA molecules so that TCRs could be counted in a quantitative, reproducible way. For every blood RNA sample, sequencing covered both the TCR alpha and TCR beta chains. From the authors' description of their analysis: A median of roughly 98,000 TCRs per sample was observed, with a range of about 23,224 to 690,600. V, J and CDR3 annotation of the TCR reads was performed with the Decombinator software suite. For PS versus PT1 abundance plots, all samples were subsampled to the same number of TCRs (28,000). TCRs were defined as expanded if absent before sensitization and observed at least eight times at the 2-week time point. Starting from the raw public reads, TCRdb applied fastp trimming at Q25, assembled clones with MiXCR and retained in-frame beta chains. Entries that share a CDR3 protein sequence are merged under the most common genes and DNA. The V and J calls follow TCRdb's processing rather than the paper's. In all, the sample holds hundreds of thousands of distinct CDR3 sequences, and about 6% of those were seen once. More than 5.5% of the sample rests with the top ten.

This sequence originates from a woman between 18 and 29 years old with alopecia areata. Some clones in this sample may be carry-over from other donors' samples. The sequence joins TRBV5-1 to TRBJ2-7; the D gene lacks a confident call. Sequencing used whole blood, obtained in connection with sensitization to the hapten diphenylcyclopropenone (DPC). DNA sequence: TGCGCCAGCAGCTTGGGTATTGCCGCCTCGGACCCCTACGAGCAGTACTTC. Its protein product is CASSLGIAASDPYEQYF.